The 2 T cell receptor beta chains below were found in one sample sequenced in a study of cytomegalovirus exposure and HLA in healthy donors. Vbeta (60) and Jbeta (13) primers were used in the PCR. TCRdb's table, derived via immunoSEQ multiplex PCR, lists solely in-frame clones and lacks some. Of about 140,000 clones listed, roughly three quarters are singletons. Specimen: PBMCs. The source of these receptors is a man aged 40-55 years in good health and CMV-seronegative.

This sequence joins TRBV19 and TRBJ2-7, with TRBD1 matching over 7 bases. With V trimmed by 5 bases and J by 2 bases, 9 bases remained unmatched. The CDR3 loop spans 15 amino acids. From germline, CDR1 is LNHDA and CDR2 SQIVND (reference sequence). The DNA of the CDR3 is TGTGCCAGTAGTCTCCAGGGGGAAGGGACCTACGAGCAGTACTTC. This encodes CASSLQGEGTYEQYF.

This chain connects TRBV5-1 to TRBJ2-7; 7 bases are shared with TRBD2. Germline loops: CDR1 SGHRS, CDR2 YFSETQ. V gave up 0 bases and J gave up 4 bases; unmatched junction bases: 4. The CDR3 is made up of 14 amino acids. CDR3 nucleotides: TGCGCCAGCAGCTTGGGTGGGGAGGGGTACGAGCAGTACTTC. Its protein is CASSLGGEGYEQYF.